These 3 T cell receptor beta chains share one sample of origin, sequenced in a study of vaccination and CD4 T cells after COVID-19. At the Johns Hopkins FTIC core, DNA taken from cultured CD4+ T cells was sequenced by way of the Oncomine TCR Beta short-read assay. One entry per CDR3 protein, called by TCRdb with MiXCR from the PCR reads. The repertoire holds about 5,000 distinct CDR3 sequences, with roughly 46% as singletons. The sample's treatment: roughly 10-day PBMC culture with coronavirus spike peptide pools or control peptides (ViraFEST assay). These receptors' antigens are unknown. The sequenced sample consisted of CD4+ T cells from blood, cultured in vitro. The receptors come from a human donor who had recovered from COVID-19.

The chain carries TRBV6-1 and TRBJ2-3; TRBD1 aligns across 10 bases. The CDR3 spans 17 residues. Unmatched junction bases numbered 9, after V lost 2 bases and J lost 4 bases. Germline V gene data show CDR1 as MNHNS and CDR2 as SASEGT. The chain's CDR3 is CASSEPLGTGVPDTQYF. The CDR3, as DNA: TGTGCCAGCAGTGAACCCCTTGGGACAGGGGTCCCAGATACGCAGTATTTT.

The V call is TRBV27, the J call TRBJ2-1; TRBD2 aligns across 13 bases. The CDR3 runs 15 residues. Germline CDR1 reads MNHEY; CDR2 reads SMNVEV (reference sequence). J gave up 9 bases and V 4 bases, and 6 bases lay outside the gene matches. The CDR3 is CASSSGLAGVVEQFF. The DNA for the CDR3 is TGTGCCAGCAGTTCCGGACTAGCGGGAGTGGTTGAGCAGTTCTTC.

The V gene is TRBV20-1, the J gene TRBJ2-7, with TRBD2 identical over 10 bases. Germline-derived CDR1 and CDR2 are DFQATT and SNEGSKA (reference sequence). CDR3 length: 13 amino acids. With V trimmed by 3 bases and J by 7 bases, 6 bases remained unmatched. CDR3 sequence (DNA): TGCAGTGCTAGTGCTAGCGGGGGCATGGAGCAGTACTTC. Residues: CSASASGGMEQYF.